What follows are 32 T cell receptor beta chains derived from one specimen sequenced in a study of blood T cells in healthy people across ages (dated by TCRdb to about 2015). The library was prepared using 5' RACE. Sequencer: Illumina HiSeq 2500. A second PCR of about 6 to 11 cycles was run with a J-beta primer mix and a sample-barcoded 5' primer. In TCRdb, the public reads were trimmed at Q25 with fastp and aligned with MiXCR, with productive beta chains retained. CDR3 protein duplicates are merged, each entry listing the most common genes and DNA. In this sample the table shows roughly 1.6 million distinct CDR3 sequences, about 35% of which occur a single time. Over 9% of the sample is in the top ten clones. What was sequenced was blood. The source is a woman under 40 in good health.

There are a few counts of this clonotype. The CDR3 bases are TGTGCCAGCAGCTTAACGGTAGCAGGGTCGAATTCACCCCTCCACTTT. Translated: CASSLTVAGSNSPLHF. This chain joins TRBV7-3 and TRBJ1-6; D is perhaps TRBD1 (5 bases). V was clipped by 0 bases and J by 7 bases, with 13 bases between them. This CDR3 is built from 16 residues. CDR1 SGHTA and CDR2 FQGTGA come from the germline V gene.

The V and J genes are TRBV28 and TRBJ1-2; D is uncertain. V was trimmed by 5 bases and J by 8 bases, leaving 15 bases between them. Germline CDR1 reads MDHEN; CDR2 reads SYDVKM. There are 13 residues in the CDR3. CDR3 region: CASSPVRTEGYTF. CDR3 nucleotide sequence: TGTGCCAGCAGTCCAGTCCGAACTGAGGGCTACACCTTC.

This clonotype was detected a few times. The J gene is TRBJ1-1, the V gene TRBV7-2; the D is unclear. Between the trimmed V and J ends, which lost 5 bases and 3 bases, there was a span of 7 bases. Germline CDR1 reads SGHTA; CDR2 reads FQGNSA. There are 12 residues in the CDR3. CDR3 in DNA: TGTGCCAGCAGCAGCGCCTACACTGAAGCTTTCTTT. Translating it yields CASSSAYTEAFF.

Worth noting for this clonotype: The junction does not match germline at one end; this may be a read error. V usage is TRBV25-1 and J usage is TRBJ1-2; 11 bases agree with TRBD1. This CDR3 is 15 amino acids long. Germline assignment: CDR1 MGHDK and CDR2 SYGVNS. The CDR3 sequence: CASRGQGAFRGGCTF. The CDR3, as DNA: TGTGCCAGCAGAGGACAGGGGGCTTTCCGCGGAGGCTGCACCTTC.

This clonotype was observed many times. The chain recombines TRBV7-2 with TRBJ2-3; 10 nucleotides align to TRBD2. Germline-derived CDR1 and CDR2 are SGHTA and FQGNSA. Trimming cost V 6 bases and J 12 bases; bases outside gene matches: 15. The CDR3 length is 15 residues. This CDR3 reads CASRDLAGEPSVQYF. The CDR3 DNA sequence: TGTGCCAGCAGGGATCTAGCGGGAGAACCTTCCGTCCAGTATTTT.

This clonotype appeared a few times. The rearrangement uses TRBV20-1 and TRBJ2-7, with D unresolved. The CDR3 spans 14 residues. CDR1 is DFQATT and CDR2 is SNEGSKA in the germline V gene (reference sequence). Trimming left V 0 bases short and J 4 bases short, with 13 bases between. This CDR3 reads CSARDNLGNYEQYF. CDR3 coding DNA: TGCAGTGCTAGAGATAATCTAGGAAATTACGAGCAGTACTTC.

This rearrangement joins TRBV10-3 to TRBJ1-1, with 9 bases fitting TRBD1. The CDR3 has 15 residues. Germline CDR1 is ENHRY and CDR2 is SYGVKD. The V gene end was trimmed by 10 bases and the J gene end by 5 bases; junction bases not matched to a gene: 14. The CDR3 here is CASTLKQGAITEAFF. CDR3 nucleotide sequence: TGTGCCAGCACCTTAAAACAGGGGGCGATTACTGAAGCTTTCTTT.

This clonotype was observed a handful of times. The chain employs TRBV28 and TRBJ2-3; 8 nucleotides agree with TRBD1. This CDR3 spans 15 amino acids. The germline V gene has CDR1 MDHEN and CDR2 SYDVKM. The junction had 8 bases not matched to a gene; V was cut back by 7 bases and J by 2 bases. The CDR3 region is CASTHRGQDTDTQYF. In DNA, the CDR3 is TGTGCCAGCACTCACCGGGGACAGGACACAGATACGCAGTATTTT.

This chain joins TRBV6-1 and TRBJ1-2; 8 bases align to TRBD1. Germline values: CDR1 MNHNS, CDR2 SASEGT. There are 14 residues in the CDR3. V gave up 6 bases and J gave up 10 bases; unmatched junction bases: 13. The DNA for the CDR3 is TGTGCCAGCAGGCGGGGGGGACAGGATCTCTCCTACACCTTC. It yields the protein CASRRGGQDLSYTF.

This clonotype was seen a single time. A clone one base away is much larger, so this may be a read error. The chain is built from TRBV5-1 and TRBJ2-2, with a possible D match to TRBD1 (6 bases). This CDR3 has 15 residues. CDR1 is SGHRS and CDR2 is YFSETQ in the germline V gene. CDR3 residues: CAGSLGQGYTGELFF. CDR3 nucleotides: TGCGCCGGCAGCTTGGGTCAGGGGTACACCGGGGAGCTGTTTTTT.

The chain joins TRBV7-9 to TRBJ1-4, with D possibly being TRBD1 (5 bases). The CDR3 is 12 amino acids. V was trimmed by 5 bases and J by 4 bases, leaving 5 bases between them. CDR1 and CDR2 (germline): SEHNR, FQNEAQ (reference sequence). The CDR3: CASSGGNEKLFF. In nucleotides, the CDR3 is TGTGCCAGCAGCGGGGGTAATGAAAAACTGTTTTTT.

This chain uses TRBV28 with TRBJ2-7; 7 nucleotides line up with TRBD1. CDR1 is MDHEN, CDR2 SYDVKM, per germline. This CDR3 has 14 amino acids. The J segment lost 5 bases and the V segment lost 2 bases, leaving 6 bases of the junction unmatched. The CDR3 bases are TGTGCCAGCAGTTTACCCACCGGACAGGACGAGCAGTACTTC. Protein product: CASSLPTGQDEQYF. The entire variable domain, with the rest obtained from reference TRBV28 and TRBJ2-7, is as follows: DVKVTQSSRYLVKRTGEKVFLECVQDMDHENMFWYRQDPGLGLRLIYFSYDVKMKEKGDIPEGYSVSREKKERFSLILESASTNQTSMYLCASSLPTGQDEQYFGPGTRLTVT.

This clonotype turned up a few times. The chain joins TRBV20-1 to TRBJ2-1, with D unresolved. Per the germline V gene, CDR1 is DFQATT and CDR2 is SNEGSKA (reference sequence). Trimming took off 6 bases at V and 8 bases at J, with 20 bases between the two ends. CDR3 length equals 14 residues. The CDR3 protein is CSAPPQPQNYEQFF. CDR3 nucleotide sequence: TGCAGTGCCCCCCCCCAACCCCAAAACTATGAGCAGTTCTTC.

This sequence joins TRBV12-3 or TRBV12-4 and TRBJ1-1; maybe TRBD1 (5 bases). V lost 7 bases, J lost 8 bases, and 11 bases lay in between. The CDR3 is 11 amino acids. CDR3 in DNA: TGTGCCAGCACGCCGGGGCTCGAAGCTTTCTTT. Amino acid sequence: CASTPGLEAFF.

This clonotype was counted many times. The chain joins TRBV7-8 to TRBJ2-1, with 11 positions matching TRBD2. Germline CDR1 and CDR2: SGHVS and FQNEAQ. The CDR3 totals 14 residues. The trim removed 3 bases at V and 9 bases at J, leaving 4 bases unmatched. The CDR3 region has the DNA TGTGCCAGCAGCTTTAGCGGGAGGGAAGGTGAGCAGTTCTTC. Protein sequence: CASSFSGREGEQFF. Drawing the rest from reference TRBV7-8 and TRBJ2-1, the complete variable domain is GAGVSQSPRYKVAKRGQDVALRCDPISGHVSLFWYQQALGQGPEFLTYFQNEAQLDKSGLPSDRFFAERPEGSVSTLKIQRTQQEDSAVYLCASSFSGREGEQFFGPGTRLTVL.

V is TRBV20-1 and J is TRBJ2-3; D is uncertain. CDR1 is DFQATT, CDR2 SNEGSKA, per germline (reference sequence). Trimming shortened V by 5 bases and J by 2 bases, and 20 bases separated the two germline ends. The length of the CDR3 is 16 residues. The CDR3 DNA is TGCAGTGCTTTTAGTGCCTTAACCCCCCTCACAGATACGCAGTATTTT. Protein sequence: CSAFSALTPLTDTQYF.

The chain recombines TRBV7-8 with TRBJ2-1; the match to TRBD2 covers 9 bases. V was pared by 5 bases and J by 7 bases, with 12 bases of the junction left unmatched. The CDR3 runs to 16 residues. Germline V CDR1 and CDR2: SGHVS, FQNEAQ. CDR3 in DNA: TGTGCCAGCAGCCCCGGGCTAGCGGGAAGGAGTAATGAGCAGTTCTTC. Translation gives CASSPGLAGRSNEQFF.

This clonotype appeared a few times. The chain uses TRBV20-1 and TRBJ2-5; 15 bases are shared with TRBD2. After removal of 0 bases from V and 4 bases from J, the junction contained 15 bases not matched to a gene. Germline assignment: CDR1 DFQATT and CDR2 SNEGSKA (reference sequence). The CDR3 covers 20 residues. DNA for the CDR3: TGCAGTGCTAGAGATCCTTGGACTAGCGGGAGGGCCCTGGAAGGAGAGACCCAGTACTTC. Its protein is CSARDPWTSGRALEGETQYF.

The V and J genes are TRBV6-1 and TRBJ1-2, with a weak D call TRBD1 (6 bases). The germline V gene has CDR1 MNHNS and CDR2 SASEGT. This CDR3 spans 14 amino acids. V shed 3 bases and J shed 4 bases, with 12 bases lying between them. CDR3 bases: TGTGCCAGCAGTGACCACACAGGGCCCTATGGCTACACCTTC. As protein: CASSDHTGPYGYTF.

In regard to this clonotype: One end of the junction fails to match germline, which may point to a read error. The chain carries TRBV6-2 or TRBV6-3 and TRBJ2-7; D remains unclear. Germline values: CDR1 MNHEY, CDR2 SVGEGT. The CDR3 is 13 residues long. As DNA, the CDR3 is TGTGCCAGCAGAGGACCCCGATCCTACGAGCGGTACTTC. This encodes CASRGPRSYERYF.

The chain recombines TRBV20-1 with TRBJ2-5; D unclear. V was shortened by 3 bases and J by 2 bases, with 7 bases between the two germline ends. The length of the CDR3 is 12 residues. Germline CDR1 is DFQATT and CDR2 is SNEGSKA (reference sequence). The CDR3 spells CSASWRQETQYF. The DNA of the CDR3 is TGCAGTGCTAGTTGGCGGCAAGAGACCCAGTACTTC.

V and J are TRBV7-2 and TRBJ1-2; D perhaps matches TRBD1 (6 bases). Germline values: CDR1 SGHTA, CDR2 FQGNSA. This CDR3 is built from 15 residues. The V end was cut by 5 bases, the J end by 5 bases, with 18 bases between. The CDR3 sequence: CASSRPTGREYGYTF. The CDR3 DNA reads TGTGCCAGCAGCCGACCGACAGGACGTGAATATGGCTACACCTTC.

This clonotype occurred a few times. This sequence may be a read error, since a much larger clone differs from it by one base. The J gene is TRBJ2-5, the V gene TRBV4-2; 12 bases fit TRBD2. The germline gives CDR1 LGHNA, CDR2 YNFKEQ. The length of the CDR3 is 15 residues. Trimming took 2 bases from V and 11 from J; bases not matched to a gene: 9. In nucleotides, the CDR3 is TGTGCCAGCAGCCAACTAGCGGGGGGGAAGTGGGAGCAGTACTTC. Protein sequence: CASSQLAGGKWEQYF.

There are a few counts of this clonotype. The chain couples TRBV12-3 or TRBV12-4 to TRBJ2-1; 12 positions agree with TRBD2. The CDR3 loop spans 16 amino acids. J gave up 7 bases and V 3 bases, and 7 bases lay outside the gene matches. Here the CDR3 DNA reads TGTGCCAGCAGTTTCGCCGGGACTAGCGGGCGGAATGAGCAGTTCTTC. Encoded protein: CASSFAGTSGRNEQFF.

The chain is built from TRBV4-1 and TRBJ2-1; 7 bases are shared with TRBD2. The J call may be wrong; the DNA end is better matched by TRBJ2-7. The CDR3 totals 17 residues. Germline CDR1 reads MGHRA; CDR2 reads YSYEKL. The CDR3 DNA reads TGCGCCAGCAGCCCATCGGCCCAGGCGGGAGCCTACAATGAGCAGTACTTC. This translates into CASSPSAQAGAYNEQYF.

This clonotype was seen a handful of times. The rearrangement links TRBV10-3 to TRBJ2-5; no reliable D call. The DNA end lines up better with TRBJ2-7; the J call may be wrong. The CDR3 is 11 amino acids. CDR1 and CDR2 (germline): ENHRY, SYGVKD. CDR3 in amino acids: CAISGGGEQYF. Written as DNA, the CDR3 is TGTGCCATCAGTGGCGGCGGCGAGCAGTACTTC.

The rearrangement uses TRBV9 and TRBJ2-2, with D possibly matching TRBD2 (7 bases). This CDR3 comprises 16 residues. CDR1 is SGDLS and CDR2 is YYNGEE in the germline V gene. V lost 0 bases and J 5 bases, leaving 14 bases between the germline ends. The CDR3 DNA reads as TGTGCCAGCAGCGTAGAGGGGGGGCTGTGGACCGGGGAGCTGTTTTTT. Translation gives CASSVEGGLWTGELFF.

This sequence joins TRBV27 and TRBJ2-1; 7 bases map to TRBD1. Germline CDR1 reads MNHEY; CDR2 reads SMNVEV (reference sequence). The length of the CDR3 is 15 residues. The J segment lost 7 bases and the V segment lost 3 bases, leaving 9 bases of the junction unmatched. CDR3 in DNA: TGTGCCAGCAGTTTGGGGACAGCCGGGGTTAATGAGCAGTTCTTC. Protein: CASSLGTAGVNEQFF.

The chain couples TRBV7-7 to TRBJ2-3, with D perhaps being TRBD1 or TRBD2 (5 bases each). Germline V gives CDR1 SSHAT, CDR2 FNYEAQ (reference sequence). Trimming removed 11 bases from V and 4 bases from J, with 19 bases in between. The CDR3 runs 14 residues. CDR3 sequence reads: CACAEGPGADTQYF. CDR3 DNA: TGTGCCTGCGCTGAGGGGCCAGGTGCAGATACGCAGTATTTT.

The chain combines TRBV30 with TRBJ2-7; 8 positions match TRBD2. The junction had 8 bases not matched to a gene; V was cut back by 0 bases and J by 4 bases. In germline, CDR1 is GTSNPN, CDR2 SVGIG (reference sequence). The CDR3 is made up of 15 amino acids. The DNA for the CDR3 is TGTGCCTGGAGTGTCATGGCGGGAGGACCGTACGAGCAGTACTTC. Protein product: CAWSVMAGGPYEQYF.

The rearrangement links TRBV6-2 or TRBV6-3 to TRBJ2-7; maybe TRBD1 (6 bases). The CDR3 is made up of 14 amino acids. Trimming pared 7 bases from V and 5 bases from J, leaving 18 bases between. Germline CDR1 MNHEY, CDR2 SVGEGT. The CDR3 is CASTRAGAMNEQYF. The CDR3 DNA is TGTGCCAGCACAAGGGCAGGGGCGATGAACGAGCAGTACTTC.

The rearrangement uses TRBV5-1 and TRBJ2-7; maybe TRBD1 (5 bases). This CDR3 has 15 residues. Germline lookup yields CDR1 SGHRS and CDR2 YFSETQ. V gave up 2 bases and J gave up 5 bases, with 17 bases separating them. The CDR3 loop reads CASSFQGRAKNEQYF. The CDR3 nucleotides are TGCGCCAGCAGCTTTCAGGGAAGGGCGAAGAACGAGCAGTACTTC.